The 26 T cell receptor beta chains below come from one sample, sequenced in a study of T cells in Graves' hyperthyroidism and ophthalmopathy. Authors of the study amplified TCR beta CDR3 regions from RNA transcripts. HTBI primers were used for first-round RT-PCR of the TCR CDR3. TCRdb passed the multiplex PCR reads through MiXCR, listing each CDR3 protein once. The table records 750,000 to 900,000 distinct CDR3 sequences, about 38% of them present only once. The sample taken for sequencing was blood. These receptor sequences come from a man aged 18 to 30 with Graves' hyperthyroidism.

This clonotype occurred a few times. V and J are TRBV12-3 or TRBV12-4 and TRBJ1-1, with a tentative D call TRBD1 (5 bases). Trimming took 6 bases from V and 0 from J, leaving 11 bases between them. CDR3 length equals 14 residues. CDR3 sequence: CASSGDGLNTEAFF. The CDR3 DNA follows: TGTGCCAGCAGCGGGGACGGACTGAACACTGAAGCTTTCTTT.

This clonotype has more than one count but fewer than ten. The chain combines TRBV14 with TRBJ2-5; a weak D match, TRBD2 (6 bases). Trimming cost V 3 bases and J 5 bases, with 13 bases left between them. CDR3 length equals 14 residues. CDR1 and CDR2 (germline): SGHDN, FVKESK. CDR3 sequence: CASSHRGRKETQYF. In nucleotides, the CDR3 is TGTGCCAGCAGCCATCGGGGGAGGAAGGAGACCCAGTACTTC.

Concerning this clonotype: One end of the junction is discordant with germline, which a read error may explain. The rearrangement joins TRBV7-3 to TRBJ1-1, with D hard to call. Germline loops: CDR1 SGHTA, CDR2 FQGTGA. The CDR3 totals 13 residues. This chain's CDR3 is CARSLQMNTEAFF. Written as DNA, the CDR3 is TGTGCCCGCAGTCTACAGATGAACACTGAAGCTTTCTTT.

This clonotype was counted only a few times. The chain uses TRBV29-1 and TRBJ2-7; no clear D. The CDR3 has 13 residues. The ends were cut back, 6 bases at V and 0 bases at J, with 12 bases in the middle. Germline V gives CDR1 SQVTM, CDR2 ANQGSEA. The CDR3 region is CSVESESSYEQYF. CDR3 coding DNA: TGCAGCGTGGAATCAGAGAGCTCCTACGAGCAGTACTTC.

There are many counts of this clonotype. J is TRBJ2-2 and V is TRBV20-1; TRBD2 aligns across 9 bases. The CDR3 runs 15 residues. J lost 6 bases, V lost 0 bases, and 5 bases had no gene match. Per the germline V gene, CDR1 is DFQATT and CDR2 is SNEGSKA (reference sequence). CDR3 sequence: CSARDLEREAGELFF. As DNA, the CDR3 is TGCAGTGCTAGAGATTTGGAGCGGGAGGCCGGGGAGCTGTTTTTT.

The chain has TRBV5-1 and TRBJ1-1, with TRBD1 identical over 7 bases. CDR1 is SGHRS, CDR2 YFSETQ, per germline. The CDR3 consists of 15 residues. The trim removed 0 bases at V and 5 bases at J, leaving 7 bases unmatched. The CDR3 region is CASSLEPGGWTEAFF. CDR3 nucleotide sequence: TGCGCCAGCAGCTTGGAACCAGGGGGTTGGACTGAAGCTTTCTTT.

This clonotype was observed a handful of times. V and J are TRBV12-3 or TRBV12-4 and TRBJ2-5; D possibly matches TRBD1 or TRBD2 (5 bases each). This CDR3 contains 14 residues. V lost 4 bases to trimming and J lost 7 bases, with 16 bases between them. The CDR3 DNA follows: TGTGCCAGCAGTTCGGACGGGGCTTGGGGGACCCAGTACTTC. Protein: CASSSDGAWGTQYF.

This clonotype has just a few counts. This chain uses TRBV5-1 with TRBJ2-2; D call uncertain. This CDR3 is built from 16 residues. Germline CDR1 is SGHRS and CDR2 is YFSETQ. The V and J ends lost 4 bases and 2 bases respectively, with 15 bases between them. For the CDR3, the DNA is TGCGCCAGCAGCCCCGAGATTCGGGCCAACACCGGGGAGCTGTTTTTT. It translates to CASSPEIRANTGELFF.

V and J are TRBV12-3 or TRBV12-4 and TRBJ1-1; no firm D call. Trimming stripped 5 bases from V and 11 bases from J, with 21 bases between. The CDR3 sequence is 14 residues long. CDR3 loop: CASSLSRIGSQAFF. The CDR3 DNA reads TGTGCCAGCAGTCTTTCCCGTATTGGGAGTCAGGCTTTCTTT.

To note about this clonotype: At one end the junction does not follow the germline gene, possibly because of a read error. This chain links TRBV10-3 with TRBJ2-7; D might be TRBD2 (5 bases). Per the germline V gene, CDR1 is ENHRY and CDR2 is SYGVKD. The CDR3 is made up of 13 amino acids. CDR3 loop: CASSSVGNYEQYF. Here the CDR3 DNA reads TGTGCCAGCAGTTCCGTCGGGAACTACGAGCAGTACTTC.

This clonotype has a count of ten or more. The CDR3 sequence is CASSLTPRELRDEQYF. For the CDR3, the DNA is TGTGCCAGCAGCTTAACACCGCGGGAACTACGGGACGAGCAGTACTTC. The chain carries TRBV7-9 and TRBJ2-7, with a tentative D call TRBD2 (6 bases). Germline assignment: CDR1 SEHNR and CDR2 FQNEAQ (reference sequence). Trimming took 2 bases from V and 5 from J, leaving 19 bases between them. The CDR3 consists of 16 residues.

This clonotype came up a few times. V usage is TRBV7-9 and J usage is TRBJ2-2, with D hard to call. CDR3 size: 14 residues. CDR1 and CDR2 (germline): SEHNR, FQNEAQ (reference sequence). Between the trimmed V and J ends, which lost 5 bases and 4 bases, there was a span of 11 bases. CDR3 protein: CASSASVTTGELFF. CDR3 nucleotide sequence: TGTGCCAGCAGCGCTTCAGTAACCACCGGGGAGCTGTTTTTT.

The chain couples TRBV5-4 to TRBJ2-7; 9 bases map to TRBD2. The CDR3 is 14 amino acids. The junction had 8 bases not matched to a gene; V was cut back by 4 bases and J by 6 bases. Germline V gives CDR1 SGHNT, CDR2 YYREEE (reference sequence). The CDR3 sequence is CASSVSGTSLEQYF. The CDR3 DNA follows: TGTGCCAGCAGCGTGTCCGGGACTAGCCTCGAGCAGTACTTC.

This clonotype was observed at least ten times. The gene calls are TRBV15 and TRBJ2-7; D is perhaps TRBD2 (6 bases). Between the trimmed V and J ends, which lost 0 bases and 7 bases, there was a span of 13 bases. The CDR3 is 14 residues long. Germline loops: CDR1 LNHNV, CDR2 YYDKDF (reference sequence). The CDR3 nucleotides are TGTGCCACCAGCAGAGATTCGGCGGGAACGGAGCAGTACTTC. Amino acid sequence: CATSRDSAGTEQYF.

At least ten counts were recorded for this clonotype. The rearrangement joins TRBV12-3 or TRBV12-4 to TRBJ1-2; D is unclear. This CDR3 is built from 15 residues. V was trimmed by 0 bases and J by 0 bases, leaving 8 bases between them. The CDR3 DNA reads as TGTGCCAGCAGTTTAGCGGTGGGTTCTAACTATGGCTACACCTTC. Protein product: CASSLAVGSNYGYTF.

J is TRBJ1-6 and V is TRBV7-8; 7 nucleotides align to TRBD1. The CDR3 is 15 amino acids. CDR1 and CDR2 (germline): SGHVS, FQNEAQ. Unmatched junction bases numbered 8, after V lost 5 bases and J lost 7 bases. CDR3: CASSPLTGTNSPLHF. CDR3 coding DNA: TGTGCCAGCAGCCCCCTGACAGGGACCAATTCACCCCTCCACTTT.

The chain carries TRBV5-1 and TRBJ1-2; D not resolved. The CDR3 runs to 16 residues. The germline V and J ends were trimmed by 2 bases and 0 bases, with 14 bases remaining between them. Per germline, CDR1 SGHRS and CDR2 YFSETQ. CDR3: CASSFGFRNANYGYTF. DNA for the CDR3: TGCGCCAGCAGCTTTGGATTCCGCAACGCTAACTATGGCTACACCTTC.

Ten or more counts support this clonotype. The CDR3 spells CSVEVEEGPEQYF. CDR3 DNA: TGCAGCGTTGAAGTAGAGGAGGGGCCGGAGCAGTACTTC. The chain recombines TRBV29-1 with TRBJ2-7; tentative D call: TRBD2 (6 bases). The germline V gene has CDR1 SQVTM and CDR2 ANQGSEA. CDR3 length: 13 residues. Between the trimmed V and J ends, which lost 1 base and 7 bases, there was a span of 14 bases.

This clonotype was detected once. The junction and the germline gene differ at one end; a read error may be behind it. This rearrangement joins TRBV19 to TRBJ1-5, with 9 bases matching TRBD1. Looked up from germline, CDR1 is LNHDA and CDR2 is SQIVND (reference sequence). This CDR3 comprises 15 residues. CDR3 sequence: CAGSSTGGGNQPQHF. The CDR3 DNA is TGTGCCGGTAGTTCCACAGGGGGCGGCAATCAGCCCCAGCATTTT.

V and J are TRBV5-1 and TRBJ1-1, with D uncertain. The CDR3 is made up of 12 amino acids. Deletions cut 0 bases from V and 7 bases from J, with 7 bases between. CDR1 and CDR2 (germline): SGHRS, YFSETQ. The CDR3 DNA reads as TGCGCCAGCAGCTTGGCCGGTGATGAAGCTTTCTTT. Encoded protein: CASSLAGDEAFF.

This clonotype has ten or more counts. The chain carries TRBV19 and TRBJ2-6; TRBD2 might be the D (6 bases). This CDR3 has 18 amino acids. Looked up from germline, CDR1 is LNHDA and CDR2 is SQIVND (reference sequence). V lost 6 bases and J 3 bases, leaving 21 bases between the germline ends. The CDR3 DNA sequence: TGTGCCAGTAGCCTCGGGACTTCGAGGTCGCGTGGGGCCAACGTCCTGACTTTC. It codes for CASSLGTSRSRGANVLTF.

J is TRBJ1-2 and V is TRBV6-5; D gene uncertain. The CDR3 loop spans 12 amino acids. V was trimmed by 4 bases and J by 10 bases, leaving 13 bases between them. The V gene's germline CDR1 is MNHEY and CDR2 SVGAGI. The CDR3 reads CASSFGPVNYTF. CDR3 nucleotide sequence: TGTGCCAGCAGTTTCGGACCAGTCAACTACACCTTC.

DNA for the CDR3: TGCAGTGCTGGACCGGGACAAGGCTCCTACGAGCAGTACTTC. Its translation is CSAGPGQGSYEQYF. The chain employs TRBV20-1 and TRBJ2-7, with a tentative D call TRBD1 (6 bases). CDR1 and CDR2 from the germline V gene are DFQATT and SNEGSKA (reference sequence). The CDR3 consists of 14 residues. Trimming took 5 bases from V and 0 from J, leaving 14 bases between them.

This clonotype was observed at least ten times. This chain connects TRBV29-1 to TRBJ2-6; D is unresolved. Trimming left V 7 bases short and J 2 bases short, with 12 bases between. Per germline, CDR1 SQVTM and CDR2 ANQGSEA. The CDR3 covers 14 residues. Written as DNA, the CDR3 is TGCAGCGCACCCCTTGGGGCTGGGGCCAACGTCCTGACTTTC. Translation: CSAPLGAGANVLTF.

This clonotype came up a few times. The gene calls are TRBV4-1 and TRBJ2-5, with no clear D. This CDR3 is built from 14 residues. V was shortened by 0 bases and J by 4 bases, with 9 bases between the two germline ends. Per germline, CDR1 MGHRA and CDR2 YSYEKL. The CDR3 DNA reads TGCGCCAGCAGCCAAGAAGGGTTCGGAGAGACCCAGTACTTC. Translated: CASSQEGFGETQYF.

The V gene is TRBV25-1, the J gene TRBJ1-2; 8 nucleotides line up with TRBD1. Looked up from germline, CDR1 is MGHDK and CDR2 is SYGVNS. The CDR3 consists of 12 residues. The V segment lost 11 bases and the J segment 4 bases; nucleotides outside the gene matches: 6. CDR3 sequence: CAADRVVYGYTF. The CDR3 bases are TGTGCCGCGGACAGGGTTGTCTATGGCTACACCTTC.